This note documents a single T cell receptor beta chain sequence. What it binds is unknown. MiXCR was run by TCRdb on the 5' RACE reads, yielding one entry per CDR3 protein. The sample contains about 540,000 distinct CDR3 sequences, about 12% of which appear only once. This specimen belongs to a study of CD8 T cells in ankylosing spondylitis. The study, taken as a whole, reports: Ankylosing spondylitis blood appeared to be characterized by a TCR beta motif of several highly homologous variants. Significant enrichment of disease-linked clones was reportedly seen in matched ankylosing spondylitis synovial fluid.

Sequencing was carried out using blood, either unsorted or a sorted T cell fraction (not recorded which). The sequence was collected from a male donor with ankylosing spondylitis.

As DNA, the CDR3 is TGTGCCAGCAGTGAGGGACTAGCGACAGAGACCCAGTACTTC. Translation: CASSEGLATETQYF. V is TRBV25-1 and J is TRBJ2-5, with 10 bases fitting TRBD2. The CDR3 extends over 14 amino acids. The ends lost 3 bases at V and 4 bases at J; junction bases unmatched: 2. Germline V lookup: CDR1 MGHDK, CDR2 SYGVNS.